The T cell receptor (beta chain) described here comes from a study of CD8 T cells in Susac syndrome. Reverse transcription of roughly 0.45 to 1 ug RNA used random hexamers. One entry per CDR3 protein results from TCRdb running MiXCR on the immunoSEQ multiplex PCR reads. The table includes 50,000 to 60,000 distinct CDR3 sequences, more than 90% detected once. CDR3 size: 13 residues. Germline assignment: CDR1 GTSNPN and CDR2 SVGIG (reference sequence). The ends were cut back, 1 base at V and 0 bases at J, with 6 bases in the middle. Sequencing input: CD8+ T cells from PBMCs. The chain carries TRBV30 and TRBJ1-1, with D hard to call. The receptor was isolated from a human donor in good health. The CDR3, as DNA: TGTGCCTGGAGTGCCGGGATGAACACTGAAGCTTTCTTT. It translates to CAWSAGMNTEAFF.